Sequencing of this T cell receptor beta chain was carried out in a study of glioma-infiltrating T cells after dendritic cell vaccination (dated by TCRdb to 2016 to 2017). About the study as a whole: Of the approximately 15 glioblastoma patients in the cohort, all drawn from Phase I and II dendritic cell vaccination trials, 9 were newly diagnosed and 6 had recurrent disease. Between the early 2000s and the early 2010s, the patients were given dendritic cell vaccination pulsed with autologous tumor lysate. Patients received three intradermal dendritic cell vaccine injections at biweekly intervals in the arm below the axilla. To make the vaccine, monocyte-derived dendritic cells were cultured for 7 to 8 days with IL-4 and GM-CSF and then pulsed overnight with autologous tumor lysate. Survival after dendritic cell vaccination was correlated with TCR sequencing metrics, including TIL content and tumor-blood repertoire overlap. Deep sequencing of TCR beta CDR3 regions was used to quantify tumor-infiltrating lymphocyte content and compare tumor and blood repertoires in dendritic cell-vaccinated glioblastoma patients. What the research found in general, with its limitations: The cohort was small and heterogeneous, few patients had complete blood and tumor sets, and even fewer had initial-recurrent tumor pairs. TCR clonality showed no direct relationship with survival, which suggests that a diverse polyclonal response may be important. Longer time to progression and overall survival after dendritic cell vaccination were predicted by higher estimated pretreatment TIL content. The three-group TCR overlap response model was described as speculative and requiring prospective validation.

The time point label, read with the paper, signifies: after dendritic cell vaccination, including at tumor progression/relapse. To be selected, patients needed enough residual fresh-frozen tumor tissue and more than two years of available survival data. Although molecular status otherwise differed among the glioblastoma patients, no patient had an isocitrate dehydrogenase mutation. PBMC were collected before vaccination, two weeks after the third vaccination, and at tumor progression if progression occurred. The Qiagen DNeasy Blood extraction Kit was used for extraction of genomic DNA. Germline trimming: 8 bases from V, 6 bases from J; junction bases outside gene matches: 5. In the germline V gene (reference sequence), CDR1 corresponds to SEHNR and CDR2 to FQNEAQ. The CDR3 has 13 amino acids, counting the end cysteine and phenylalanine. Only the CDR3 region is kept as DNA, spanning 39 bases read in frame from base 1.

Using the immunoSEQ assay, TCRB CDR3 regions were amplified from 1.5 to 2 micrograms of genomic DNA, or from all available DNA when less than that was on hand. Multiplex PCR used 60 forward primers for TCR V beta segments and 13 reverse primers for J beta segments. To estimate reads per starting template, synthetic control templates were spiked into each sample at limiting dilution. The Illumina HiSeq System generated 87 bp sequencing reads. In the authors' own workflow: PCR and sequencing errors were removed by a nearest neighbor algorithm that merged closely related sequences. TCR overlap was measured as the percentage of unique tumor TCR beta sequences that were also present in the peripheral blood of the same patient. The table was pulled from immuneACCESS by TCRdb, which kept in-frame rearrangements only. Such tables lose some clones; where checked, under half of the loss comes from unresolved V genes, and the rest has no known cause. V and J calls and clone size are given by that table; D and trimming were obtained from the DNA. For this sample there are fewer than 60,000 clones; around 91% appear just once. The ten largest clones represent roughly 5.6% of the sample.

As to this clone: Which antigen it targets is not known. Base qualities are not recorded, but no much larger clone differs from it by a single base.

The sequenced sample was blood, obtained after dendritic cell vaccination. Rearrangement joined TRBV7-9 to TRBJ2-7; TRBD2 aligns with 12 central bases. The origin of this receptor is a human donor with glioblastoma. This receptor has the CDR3 CASLTSGSPEQYF. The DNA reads TGTGCCAGCCTGACTAGCGGGAGTCCCGAGCAGTACTTC.